Each of the 21 T cell receptor beta chains below was sequenced from the same sample in a study of blood T cell repertoires in COVID-19. Assay: immunoSEQ multiplex PCR; the TCRdb copy retains only in-frame clones and omits some. The profile shows hundreds of thousands of clones, around 90% of them singletons. The sample taken for sequencing was PBMCs or T cells enriched from blood (not recorded which). The receptors were sampled from a woman aged 25 to 39 with acute COVID-19.

The chain is built from TRBV28 and TRBJ2-3; unclear D gene. The CDR3 covers 15 residues. The germline CDR1 and CDR2 sequences are MDHEN and SYDVKM. The V end lost 8 bases, the J end lost 3 bases, and 18 bases lay between the germline ends. CDR3 DNA: TGTGCCAGCCGATCCGGGTCCATAGAGACAGATACGCAGTATTTT. It translates to CASRSGSIETDTQYF.

This chain connects TRBV13 to TRBJ2-7; D possibly corresponds to TRBD2 (6 bases). Germline loops: CDR1 PRHDT, CDR2 FYEKMQ (reference sequence). The CDR3 consists of 14 residues. V was clipped by 5 bases and J by 1 base, with 12 bases between them. The CDR3 reads CASSPAGGSYEQYF. The CDR3 DNA reads as TGTGCCAGCAGCCCAGCGGGTGGATCCTACGAGCAGTACTTC.

The chain uses TRBV12-3 or TRBV12-4 and TRBJ1-1; 7 bases are shared with TRBD1. Trimming took 7 bases from V and 2 from J; bases not matched to a gene: 4. The CDR3 spans 13 residues. This CDR3 reads CASTRQGNTEAFF. The CDR3 bases are TGTGCCAGCACCCGACAGGGAAACACTGAAGCTTTCTTT.

Note on this clone: At one end, the junction sequence differs from germline, possibly due to a read error. V is TRBV5-8 and J is TRBJ2-5; unclear D gene. The length of the CDR3 is 13 residues. CDR1 and CDR2 (germline): SGHTS, YDEGEE. This chain's CDR3 is CASSVGQQETQYF. The CDR3 bases are TGTGCGAGCAGCGTGGGCCAGCAAGAGACCCAGTACTTC. Based on the CDR3 plus reference TRBV5-8 and TRBJ2-5, the full variable domain is EAGVTQSPTHLIKTRGQQATLRCSPISGHTSVYWYQQALGLGLQFLLWYDEGEERNRGNFPPRFSGRQFPNYSSELNVNALELEDSALYLCASSVGQQETQYFGPGTRLLVL.

The chain employs TRBV5-1 and TRBJ2-7, with TRBD2 matching 15 bases. The V gene end was trimmed by 3 bases and the J gene end by 2 bases; junction bases not matched to a gene: 9. CDR3 length: 18 amino acids. Germline V gives CDR1 SGHRS, CDR2 YFSETQ. CDR3 nucleotides: TGCGCCAGCAGCTCAGAACCGGGACTAGCGGGGGGAACCTACGAGCAGTACTTC. Translating gives CASSSEPGLAGGTYEQYF.

CDR3 amino acids: CAISAQGTNEKLFF. CDR3 nucleotides: TGTGCCATCAGCGCACAGGGTACTAATGAAAAACTGTTTTTT. The chain links TRBV10-3 to TRBJ1-4; D is possibly TRBD1 (6 bases). V was pared by 6 bases and J by 2 bases, with 10 bases between. CDR1 and CDR2 from the germline V gene are ENHRY and SYGVKD. The length of the CDR3 is 14 residues.

V usage is TRBV7-9 and J usage is TRBJ2-3, with 10 bases matching TRBD2. Germline-derived CDR1 and CDR2 are SEHNR and FQNEAQ (reference sequence). This CDR3 comprises 15 residues. The V segment lost 8 bases and the J segment 1 base; nucleotides outside the gene matches: 6. CDR3 amino acids: CASRSSGGGTDTQYF. CDR3 in DNA: TGTGCCAGCCGGTCTAGCGGGGGAGGCACAGATACGCAGTATTTT.

The gene calls are TRBV14 and TRBJ1-6; D is possibly TRBD1 (5 bases). V was pared by 0 bases and J by 13 bases, with 16 bases between. CDR3 length: 15 residues. CDR1 and CDR2 (germline): SGHDN, FVKESK. CDR3 in amino acids: CASSQDGRVVNPLHF. The CDR3 nucleotides read TGTGCCAGCAGCCAAGATGGCAGGGTCGTTAATCCCCTCCACTTT.

The chain couples TRBV6-5 to TRBJ1-5; tentative D call: TRBD1 (6 bases). V lost 0 bases, J lost 4 bases, and 10 bases lay in between. CDR1 MNHEY and CDR2 SVGAGI come from the germline V gene. CDR3 length: 15 amino acids. CDR3 residues: CASSYSRGLNQPQHF. DNA for the CDR3: TGTGCCAGCAGTTACTCGCGGGGGCTGAATCAGCCCCAGCATTTT.

This clone has more than one count but fewer than ten. This sequence joins TRBV2 and TRBJ2-5; unclear D gene. Germline CDR1 and CDR2: SNHLY and FYNNEI. The CDR3 spans 15 residues. V was shortened by 6 bases and J by 4 bases, with 18 bases between the two germline ends. Written as DNA, the CDR3 is TGTGCCAGCAGCGTTAATGTCCACCGCGGAGAGACCCAGTACTTC. This codes for CASSVNVHRGETQYF.

The chain links TRBV19 to TRBJ1-1; weak D call: TRBD1 (5 bases). Trimming removed 7 bases from V and 0 bases from J, with 12 bases in between. The CDR3 is 14 amino acids. CDR1 is LNHDA, CDR2 SQIVND, per germline (reference sequence). DNA of the CDR3: TGTGCCAGTATAGGGCAGGGCATGAACACTGAAGCTTTCTTT. It translates to CASIGQGMNTEAFF.

The V gene is TRBV19, the J gene TRBJ2-7, with D possibly TRBD1 on 7 matching bases. The CDR3 runs 15 residues. The germline gives CDR1 LNHDA, CDR2 SQIVND (reference sequence). V gave up 3 bases and J gave up 1 base, with 13 bases separating them. The CDR3 is CASSMSPGGSYEQYF. CDR3 sequence (DNA): TGTGCCAGTAGTATGTCGCCAGGGGGGTCCTACGAGCAGTACTTC.

This chain links TRBV11-2 with TRBJ1-5; 10 bases fit TRBD1. Germline V gene data show CDR1 as SGHAT and CDR2 as FQNNGV. CDR3 length equals 15 residues. V dropped 4 bases and J dropped 2; count of bases not matched to a gene: 2. The DNA of the CDR3 is TGTGCCAGCAGCTATGGACAGGGGGGCAATCAGCCCCAGCATTTT. Translated, it gives CASSYGQGGNQPQHF.

This clone was observed once. The genes are TRBV12-5 and TRBJ1-5; a possible D gene is TRBD1 (5 bases). V shed 3 bases and J shed 7 bases, with 13 bases lying between them. The CDR3 totals 14 residues. Germline-derived CDR1 and CDR2 are LGHNT and FRNRAP. CDR3 region: CASGFGGGGQPQHF. CDR3 DNA sequence: TGTGCTAGTGGTTTTGGGGGAGGTGGGCAGCCCCAGCATTTT.

The CDR3 bases are TGTGCCAGCAGTTCCTCACTCAGCGTAGCCCAGCATTTT. This codes for CASSSSLSVAQHF. The V gene is TRBV6-5, the J gene TRBJ1-5; D not resolved. Germline assignment: CDR1 MNHEY and CDR2 SVGAGI. Trimming shortened V by 4 bases and J by 11 bases, and 15 bases separated the two germline ends. CDR3 length equals 13 residues.

The chain carries TRBV14 and TRBJ1-2, with 7 positions matching TRBD1. Germline-derived CDR1 and CDR2 are SGHDN and FVKESK. V lost 0 bases and J lost 6; bases outside the gene matches: 13. There are 17 residues in the CDR3. The CDR3, as DNA: TGTGCCAGCAGCCAAGACGGAAACAGGGGAATCATTGATGGCTACACCTTC. This sequence encodes CASSQDGNRGIIDGYTF.

The CDR3 region has the DNA TGTGCCAGCCAGGGACTAGCGGGACCAAGCTCCTACGAGCAGTACTTC. Protein sequence: CASQGLAGPSSYEQYF. This chain joins TRBV28 and TRBJ2-7; 13 bases fit TRBD2. This CDR3 is built from 16 residues. V shed 8 bases, J shed 0 bases, and the junction held 7 bases outside the gene matches. Per the germline V gene, CDR1 is MDHEN and CDR2 is SYDVKM.

This rearrangement joins TRBV7-9 to TRBJ2-3, with D tentatively TRBD1 (5 bases). Trimming removed 6 bases from V and 2 bases from J, with 12 bases in between. Germline V gene sequence: CDR1 SEHNR, CDR2 FQNEAQ (reference sequence). The CDR3 contains 14 residues. The CDR3 reads CASSPDRATDTQYF. The DNA of the CDR3 is TGTGCCAGCAGTCCCGACAGAGCCACAGATACGCAGTATTTT.

This chain uses TRBV5-6 with TRBJ1-1; D possibly corresponds to TRBD1 (5 bases). The CDR3 has 13 amino acids. The V end lost 4 bases, the J end lost 5 bases, and 12 bases lay between the germline ends. Per germline, CDR1 SGHDT and CDR2 YYEEEE. CDR3 sequence: CASSIQTETEAFF. The CDR3 nucleotides are TGTGCCAGCAGCATACAGACAGAGACTGAAGCTTTCTTT.

This chain uses TRBV25-1 with TRBJ1-6, with a possible D match to TRBD1 (5 bases). V lost 5 bases and J lost 7, with 12 bases in between. CDR3 length: 14 residues. Per the germline V gene, CDR1 is MGHDK and CDR2 is SYGVNS. CDR3 loop: CASSWGVYNSPLHF. Written as DNA, the CDR3 is TGTGCCAGCAGTTGGGGGGTGTACAATTCACCCCTCCACTTT. The complete variable domain, with remaining parts taken from reference TRBV25-1 and TRBJ1-6, reads EADIYQTPRYLVIGTGKKITLECSQTMGHDKMYWYQQDPGMELHLIHYSYGVNSTEKGDLSSESTVSRIRTEHFPLTLESARPSHTSQYLCASSWGVYNSPLHFGNGTRLTVT.

The chain links TRBV19 to TRBJ2-2; tentative D call: TRBD2 (5 bases). V lost 5 bases and J 4 bases, leaving 17 bases between the germline ends. The CDR3 is 16 amino acids. Germline assignment: CDR1 LNHDA and CDR2 SQIVND (reference sequence). In nucleotides, the CDR3 is TGTGCCAGTAGTCCCGTCGGAGGCCTTAGCACCGGGGAGCTGTTTTTT. It yields the protein CASSPVGGLSTGELFF. The complete variable domain, with remaining parts taken from reference TRBV19 and TRBJ2-2, reads DGGITQSPKYLFRKEGQNVTLSCEQNLNHDAMYWYRQDPGQGLRLIYYSQIVNDFQKGDIAEGYSVSREKKESFPLTVTSAQKNPTAFYLCASSPVGGLSTGELFFGEGSRLTVL.